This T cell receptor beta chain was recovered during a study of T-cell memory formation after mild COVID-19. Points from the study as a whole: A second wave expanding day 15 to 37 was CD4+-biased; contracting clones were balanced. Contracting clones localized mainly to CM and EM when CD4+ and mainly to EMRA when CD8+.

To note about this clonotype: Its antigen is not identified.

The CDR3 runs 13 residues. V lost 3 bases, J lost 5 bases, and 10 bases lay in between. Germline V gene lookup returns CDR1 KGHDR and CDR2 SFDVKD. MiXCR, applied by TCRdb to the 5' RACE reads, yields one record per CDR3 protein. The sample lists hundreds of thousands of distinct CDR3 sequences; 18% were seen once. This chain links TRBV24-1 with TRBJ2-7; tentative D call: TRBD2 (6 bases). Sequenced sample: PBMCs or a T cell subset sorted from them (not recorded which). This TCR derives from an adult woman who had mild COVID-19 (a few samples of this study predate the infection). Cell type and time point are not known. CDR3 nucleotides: TGTGCCACCAGTGATGGGACTGGGGACGAGCAGTACTTC. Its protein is CATSDGTGDEQYF.